The 27 T cell receptor beta chains in this list originate from one sample, sequenced in a study of identical twins' blood T cells (dated by TCRdb to the early 2010s). The method was 5' RACE. The data were produced on an Illumina Genome Analyzer IIx. The raw public reads went through TCRdb reprocessing: fastp at Q25, MiXCR clone calling, in-frame beta chains kept. Here each entry gathers all rows of one CDR3 protein and keeps the most common genes and DNA. The sample yields 1,300 or so distinct CDR3 sequences; roughly 70% were counted once. The ten largest clones add up to 7% to 10% of the sample. The sequenced sample consisted of PBMCs. The receptor set was obtained from a woman between 18 and 49 years old in good health.

This sequence joins TRBV7-2 and TRBJ2-7; D is uncertain. The CDR3 contains 13 residues. Looked up from germline, CDR1 is SGHTA and CDR2 is FQGNSA. The V end lost 2 bases, the J end lost 2 bases, and 7 bases lay between the germline ends. CDR3 region: CASSLQQAYEQYF. CDR3 nucleotides: TGTGCCAGCAGCTTACAGCAGGCCTACGAGCAGTACTTC.

The rearrangement joins TRBV11-3 to TRBJ2-5; D is uncertain. Germline V gives CDR1 SGHNT, CDR2 YENEEA. V was shortened by 4 bases and J by 4 bases, with 7 bases between the two germline ends. The length of the CDR3 is 12 residues. The CDR3 loop reads CASSSMSETQYF. The CDR3 DNA sequence: TGTGCCAGCAGCTCGATGTCAGAGACCCAGTACTTC.

The sample holds a few counts of this clonotype. This CDR3 reads CASSDSGDANYGYTF. The CDR3, as DNA: TGTGCCAGCAGTGACTCAGGGGATGCTAACTATGGCTACACCTTC. This chain links TRBV6-4 with TRBJ1-2; D is perhaps TRBD1 (5 bases). The length of the CDR3 is 15 residues. In germline, CDR1 is MRHNA, CDR2 SNTAGT. V was trimmed by 0 bases and J by 0 bases, leaving 8 bases between them.

V and J are TRBV6-6 and TRBJ1-3; D unresolved. Looked up from germline, CDR1 is MNHNY and CDR2 is SVGAGI (reference sequence). The CDR3 has 16 amino acids. The germline V and J ends were trimmed by 2 bases and 1 base, with 12 bases remaining between them. The CDR3 region has the DNA TGTGCCAGCAGTTACAACCCGGGGTCTTCTGGAAACACCATATATTTT. Translated: CASSYNPGSSGNTIYF.

V is TRBV7-3 and J is TRBJ2-1; 8 bases align to TRBD1. CDR3 size: 15 residues. Germline values: CDR1 SGHTA, CDR2 FQGTGA. J gave up 5 bases and V 6 bases, and 9 bases lay outside the gene matches. As DNA, the CDR3 is TGTGCCAGCAGTCGATCGGGACAGGCAAACAATGAGCAGTTCTTC. Its translation: CASSRSGQANNEQFF.

This chain connects TRBV29-1 to TRBJ1-1; D is unresolved. CDR1 is SQVTM, CDR2 ANQGSEA, per germline. The CDR3 spans 13 residues. V shed 4 bases and J shed 1 base, with 10 bases lying between them. As DNA, the CDR3 is TGCAGCGTTGCTTTCACCACGAACACTGAAGCTTTCTTT. Translated, it gives CSVAFTTNTEAFF.

The J gene is TRBJ1-1, the V gene TRBV10-3, with D unclear. Looked up from germline, CDR1 is ENHRY and CDR2 is SYGVKD. Trimming shortened V by 0 bases and J by 6 bases, and 17 bases separated the two germline ends. The CDR3 extends over 16 amino acids. The CDR3 DNA reads as TGTGCCATCAGTGAGTCTACAGTAATCTCGATATCTGAAGCTTTCTTT. Protein: CAISESTVISISEAFF.

The CDR3 region is CASSHSLGRNEQFF. Written as DNA, the CDR3 is TGCGCCAGCAGCCACTCTCTAGGTCGTAATGAGCAGTTCTTC. The genes are TRBV4-3 and TRBJ2-1; D gene ambiguous. Germline V CDR1 and CDR2: LGHNA, YSLEER. CDR3 size: 14 residues. The germline V and J ends were trimmed by 3 bases and 7 bases, with 13 bases remaining between them.

The sample holds a few counts of this clonotype. The chain has TRBV6-5 and TRBJ1-5, with D possibly being TRBD1 (6 bases). CDR3 size: 15 residues. The germline V and J ends were trimmed by 3 bases and 2 bases, with 11 bases remaining between them. Per germline, CDR1 MNHEY and CDR2 SVGAGI. The CDR3: CASSYVSGGNQPQHF. The CDR3 DNA follows: TGTGCCAGCAGTTATGTGTCAGGGGGCAATCAGCCCCAGCATTTT.

The chain couples TRBV6-2 or TRBV6-3 to TRBJ1-1; D might be TRBD1 (5 bases). The CDR3 consists of 16 residues. Looked up from germline, CDR1 is MNHEY and CDR2 is SVGEGT. Trimming removed 7 bases at V and 8 bases at J, with 26 bases between. CDR3 sequence reads: CASNLRAGDSQTEAFF. The DNA for the CDR3 is TGTGCCAGCAACCTACGAGCTGGAGACAGTCAGACCGAAGCTTTCTTT.

This clonotype was counted only a few times. The chain links TRBV2 to TRBJ1-1; D is ambiguous. The CDR3 sequence is 15 residues long. Looked up from germline, CDR1 is SNHLY and CDR2 is FYNNEI. Trimming removed 1 base from V and 3 bases from J, with 12 bases in between. CDR3 DNA: TGTGCCAGCAGTGAAGAAGCGTTACCGTACACTGAAGCTTTCTTT. This gives the protein CASSEEALPYTEAFF.

The chain uses TRBV5-1 and TRBJ1-6, with D hard to call. The CDR3 length is 13 residues. Germline V gene data show CDR1 as SGHRS and CDR2 as YFSETQ. V lost 0 bases and J 6 bases, leaving 4 bases between the germline ends. DNA of the CDR3: TGCGCCAGCAGCTTGGAAACTAATTCACCCCTCCACTTT. This translates into CASSLETNSPLHF. Looking up the rest from reference TRBV5-1 and TRBJ1-6 gives the full variable domain: KAGVTQTPRYLIKTRGQQVTLSCSPISGHRSVSWYQQTPGQGLQFLFEYFSETQRNKGNFPGRFSGRQFSNSRSEMNVSTLELGDSALYLCASSLETNSPLHFGNGTRLTVT.

CDR3 nucleotide sequence: TGTGCCACCAGCAGAGGCGCAGGGATGAACACTGAAGCTTTCTTT. This codes for CATSRGAGMNTEAFF. The chain uses TRBV15 and TRBJ1-1, with D tentatively TRBD1 (5 bases). V was clipped by 1 base and J by 0 bases, with 9 bases between them. Per germline, CDR1 LNHNV and CDR2 YYDKDF (reference sequence). CDR3 length equals 15 residues.

This clonotype was counted a few times. The rearrangement links TRBV6-2 or TRBV6-3 to TRBJ1-2; D is possibly TRBD1 (6 bases). The CDR3 extends over 14 amino acids. CDR1 and CDR2 (germline): MNHEY, SVGEGT. V was pared by 5 bases and J by 4 bases, with 14 bases between. This CDR3 is CASSTQGTLYGYTF. The CDR3 DNA follows: TGTGCCAGCAGTACACAGGGTACCCTCTATGGCTACACCTTC.

The chain recombines TRBV20-1 with TRBJ2-1; TRBD2 matches 11 bases. After removal of 7 bases from V and 2 bases from J, the junction contained 4 bases not matched to a gene. The CDR3 consists of 14 residues. Per germline, CDR1 DFQATT and CDR2 SNEGSKA (reference sequence). CDR3 nucleotide sequence: TGCAGTGTTATTAGCGGGGGGGCCTACAATGAGCAGTTCTTC. Translated, it gives CSVISGGAYNEQFF.

V and J are TRBV7-3 and TRBJ1-1; a weak D match, TRBD1 (5 bases). Germline V gene data show CDR1 as SGHTA and CDR2 as FQGTGA. This CDR3 spans 13 amino acids. Trimming cost V 1 base and J 10 bases, with 13 bases left between them. The CDR3 DNA reads TGTGCCAGCAGCTTAAACGGAGCCGGGGGAGCTTTCTTT. It translates to CASSLNGAGGAFF.

The chain combines TRBV10-3 with TRBJ1-5, with 8 bases identical to TRBD1. Germline V gives CDR1 ENHRY, CDR2 SYGVKD. V was pared by 5 bases and J by 3 bases, with 3 bases of the junction left unmatched. The CDR3 covers 14 residues. The CDR3 nucleotides read TGTGCCATCAGTCGACAGGGGAACAATCAGCCCCAGCATTTT. Translating gives CAISRQGNNQPQHF.

The chain combines TRBV20-1 with TRBJ2-2, with 9 nucleotides matching TRBD1. The CDR3 has 15 residues. After removal of 5 bases from V and 3 bases from J, the junction contained 7 bases not matched to a gene. The V gene's germline CDR1 is DFQATT and CDR2 SNEGSKA (reference sequence). The CDR3 sequence is CSAGGTGTDTGELFF. Written as DNA, the CDR3 is TGCAGTGCTGGAGGGACAGGGACGGACACCGGGGAGCTGTTTTTT.

This sequence joins TRBV5-1 and TRBJ2-7, with D perhaps matching TRBD2 (6 bases). Germline CDR1 reads SGHRS; CDR2 reads YFSETQ. This CDR3 comprises 15 residues. V lost 0 bases and J 3 bases, leaving 13 bases between the germline ends. Here the CDR3 DNA reads TGCGCCAGCAGCTTGGAGCCGGGGGACCTCTACGAGCAGTACTTC. It encodes CASSLEPGDLYEQYF.

This chain links TRBV6-2 or TRBV6-3 with TRBJ2-7, with TRBD1 matching over 7 bases. The trim removed 0 bases at V and 5 bases at J, leaving 4 bases unmatched. The germline V gene has CDR1 MNHEY and CDR2 SVGEGT. CDR3 length equals 14 residues. CDR3 amino acids: CASSYSDRDDEQYF. The CDR3, as DNA: TGTGCCAGCAGTTACTCTGACAGGGACGACGAGCAGTACTTC.

The chain combines TRBV29-1 with TRBJ2-4; D is undetermined. The germline CDR1 and CDR2 sequences are SQVTM and ANQGSEA. Trimming left V 2 bases short and J 2 bases short, with 13 bases between. The CDR3 covers 15 residues. For the CDR3, the DNA is TGCAGCGTTGAAAATTGGGGAATGACCAAAAACATTCAGTACTTC. Translation: CSVENWGMTKNIQYF.

V usage is TRBV6-7 and J usage is TRBJ1-3; D unclear. TRBV6-7 is filed as an ORF, its function uncertain. CDR3 length: 16 amino acids. Between the trimmed V and J ends, which lost 0 bases and 4 bases, there was a span of 13 bases. The CDR3: CASSYSPGPPGNTIYF. The CDR3 coding sequence is TGTGCCAGCAGTTACTCCCCGGGCCCACCGGGAAACACCATATATTTT.

The chain carries TRBV28 and TRBJ1-1; TRBD1 aligns across 7 bases. The V gene's germline CDR1 is MDHEN and CDR2 SYDVKM. The V gene end was trimmed by 6 bases and the J gene end by 6 bases; junction bases not matched to a gene: 7. This CDR3 comprises 13 residues. The CDR3 sequence is CASRRQGSPEAFF. CDR3 DNA: TGTGCCAGCAGGCGACAGGGCTCCCCTGAAGCTTTCTTT.

The chain employs TRBV20-1 and TRBJ2-3; D not certain. The CDR3 loop spans 13 amino acids. Trimming took 6 bases from V and 2 from J, leaving 12 bases between them. Germline V gene sequence: CDR1 DFQATT, CDR2 SNEGSKA (reference sequence). CDR3 DNA sequence: TGCAGTGCAGAGGACGGGTTCACAGATACGCAGTATTTT. Translation gives CSAEDGFTDTQYF.

The J gene is TRBJ2-1, the V gene TRBV5-1; D gene unclear. The CDR3 totals 13 residues. Germline V gene sequence: CDR1 SGHRS, CDR2 YFSETQ. V lost 2 bases and J lost 5, with 8 bases in between. CDR3 nucleotides: TGCGCCAGCAGCTTCAGACTGGACAATGAGCAGTTCTTC. It translates to CASSFRLDNEQFF.

The rearrangement links TRBV30 to TRBJ1-5, with no clear D. V dropped 3 bases and J dropped 1 base, with 13 bases sitting between them. The CDR3 runs 15 residues. Germline assignment: CDR1 GTSNPN and CDR2 SVGIG (reference sequence). As DNA, the CDR3 is TGTGCCTGGAGATTGCACGACTGGAGCAATCAGCCCCAGCATTTT. Translated: CAWRLHDWSNQPQHF.

This clonotype was seen a single time. The J gene is TRBJ1-1, the V gene TRBV4-3; D is ambiguous. This CDR3 has 16 residues. V shed 0 bases and J shed 6 bases, with 17 bases lying between them. Germline V gives CDR1 LGHNA, CDR2 YSLEER. The chain's CDR3 is CASSQDLQSGNAEAFF. The CDR3 nucleotides are TGCGCCAGCAGCCAAGATTTACAAAGCGGAAACGCTGAAGCTTTCTTT.